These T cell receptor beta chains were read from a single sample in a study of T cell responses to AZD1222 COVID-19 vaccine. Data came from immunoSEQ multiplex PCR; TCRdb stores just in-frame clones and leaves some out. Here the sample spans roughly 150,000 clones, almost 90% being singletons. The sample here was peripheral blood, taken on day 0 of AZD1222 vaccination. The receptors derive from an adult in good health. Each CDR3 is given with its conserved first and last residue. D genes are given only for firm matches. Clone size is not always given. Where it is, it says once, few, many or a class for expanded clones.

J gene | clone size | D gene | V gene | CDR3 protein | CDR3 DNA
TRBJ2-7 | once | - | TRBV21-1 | CASSKALRPRSYEQYF | TGTGCCAGCAGCAAAGCGCTACGGCCCCGGAGTTACGAGCAGTACTTC
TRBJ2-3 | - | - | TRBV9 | CASSVVGSTDTQYF | TGTGCCAGCAGCGTAGTGGGGAGCACAGATACGCAGTATTTT
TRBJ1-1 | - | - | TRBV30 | CAWSLGTADEAFF | TGTGCCTGGAGCCTCGGGACGGCCGACGAAGCTTTCTTT
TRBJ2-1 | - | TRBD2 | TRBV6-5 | CASGLANNEQFF | TGTGCCAGTGGACTAGCGAACAATGAGCAGTTCTTC
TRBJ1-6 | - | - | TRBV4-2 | CASSPARQTETVALHF | TGTGCCAGCAGCCCCGCCCGACAGACTGAAACGGTGGCCCTCCACTTT
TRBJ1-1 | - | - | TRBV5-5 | CASSFTTNPMNTEAFF | TGTGCCAGCAGCTTTACAACTAACCCCATGAACACTGAAGCTTTCTTT
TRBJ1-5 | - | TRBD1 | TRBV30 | CAWSVATGFSQPQHF | TGTGCCTGGAGTGTAGCGACAGGGTTTTCCCAGCCCCAGCATTTT
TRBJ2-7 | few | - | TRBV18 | CASSRRGTSEEQYF | TGTGCCAGCTCACGAAGGGGGACGAGTGAGGAGCAGTACTTC
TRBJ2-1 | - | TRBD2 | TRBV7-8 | CASSRAGTSGSYNEQFF | TGTGCCAGCAGCCGTGCGGGAACTAGCGGCTCCTACAATGAGCAGTTCTTC
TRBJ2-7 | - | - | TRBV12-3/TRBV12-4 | CASSSNRLYEQYF | TGTGCCAGCAGTTCCAACAGACTCTACGAGCAGTACTTC
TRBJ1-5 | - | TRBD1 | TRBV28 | CASRTLDRDNQPQHF | TGTGCCAGCAGAACCTTGGACAGGGACAATCAGCCCCAGCATTTT
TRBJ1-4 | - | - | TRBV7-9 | CASSLPLAGQEKLFF | TGTGCCAGCAGCTTACCCCTGGCAGGGCAAGAAAAACTGTTTTTT
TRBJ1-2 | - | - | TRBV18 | CASSQGLEYGYTF | TGTGCCAGCTCACAGGGATTGGAGTATGGCTACACCTTC
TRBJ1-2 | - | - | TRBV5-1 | CASSLASEYGYTF | TGCGCCAGCAGCTTGGCGTCAGAGTATGGCTACACCTTC
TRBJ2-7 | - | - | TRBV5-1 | CASSLLGDYEQYF | TGCGCCAGCAGCTTATTAGGTGACTACGAGCAGTACTTC
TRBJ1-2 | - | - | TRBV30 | CAWSPDGGVYGYTF | TGTGCCTGGAGTCCCGATGGGGGTGTCTATGGCTACACCTTC
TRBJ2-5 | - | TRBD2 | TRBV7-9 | CASSLELAGETQYF | TGTGCCAGCAGCTTAGAACTAGCGGGGGAGACCCAGTACTTC
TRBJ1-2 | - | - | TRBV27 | CASTDTHSAGYTF | TGTGCCAGCACTGACACGCACTCGGCTGGCTACACCTTC
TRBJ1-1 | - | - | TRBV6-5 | CASSFRWNTEAFF | TGTGCCAGCAGTTTCAGATGGAACACTGAAGCTTTCTTT
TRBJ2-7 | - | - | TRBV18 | CASSPPALSTYEQYF | TGTGCCAGCTCACCACCTGCGCTTAGCACCTACGAGCAGTACTTC
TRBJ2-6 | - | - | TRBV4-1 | CASTHQGGANVLTF | TGCGCCAGCACTCATCAAGGTGGGGCCAACGTCCTGACTTTC
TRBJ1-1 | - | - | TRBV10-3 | CALQGGKFSEAFF | TGTGCCTTACAGGGAGGCAAATTTTCTGAAGCTTTCTTT
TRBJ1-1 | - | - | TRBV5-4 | CASSSLREMNTEAFF | TGTGCCAGCAGCTCCCTCAGGGAAATGAACACTGAAGCTTTCTTT
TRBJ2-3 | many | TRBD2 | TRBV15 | CATSATSGTGTDTQYF | TGTGCCACCAGCGCGACTAGCGGGACCGGCACAGATACGCAGTATTTT
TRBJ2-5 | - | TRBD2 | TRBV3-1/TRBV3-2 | CASSQARGLAQETQYF | TGTGCCAGCAGCCAAGCCAGGGGACTAGCCCAAGAGACCCAGTACTTC